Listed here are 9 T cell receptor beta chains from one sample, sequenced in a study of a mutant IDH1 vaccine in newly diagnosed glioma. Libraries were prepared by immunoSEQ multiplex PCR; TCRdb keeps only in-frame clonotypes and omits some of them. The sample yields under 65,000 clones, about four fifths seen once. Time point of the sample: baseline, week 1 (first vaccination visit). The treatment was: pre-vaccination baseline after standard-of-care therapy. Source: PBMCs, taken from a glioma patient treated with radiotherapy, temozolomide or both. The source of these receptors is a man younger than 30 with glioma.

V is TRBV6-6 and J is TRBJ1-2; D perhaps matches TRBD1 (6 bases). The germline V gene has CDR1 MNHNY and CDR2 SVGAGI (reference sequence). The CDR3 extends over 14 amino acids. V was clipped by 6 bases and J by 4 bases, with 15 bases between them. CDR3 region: CASRPGGMGYGYTF. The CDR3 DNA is TGTGCCAGCAGACCGGGGGGCATGGGCTATGGCTACACCTTC.

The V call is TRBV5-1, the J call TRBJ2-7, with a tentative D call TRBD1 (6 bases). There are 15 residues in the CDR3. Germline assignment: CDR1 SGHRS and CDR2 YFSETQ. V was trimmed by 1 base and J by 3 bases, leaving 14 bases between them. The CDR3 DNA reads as TGCGCCAGCAGCTTGTACAACAGGGAAATCTACGAGCAGTACTTC. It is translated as CASSLYNREIYEQYF.

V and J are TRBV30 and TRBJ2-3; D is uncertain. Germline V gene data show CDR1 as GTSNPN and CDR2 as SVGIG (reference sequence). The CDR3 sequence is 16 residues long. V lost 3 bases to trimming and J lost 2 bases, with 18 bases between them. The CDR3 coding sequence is TGTGCCTGGAGCCATTCCCTCGGGCCCTCCACAGATACGCAGTATTTT. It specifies CAWSHSLGPSTDTQYF.

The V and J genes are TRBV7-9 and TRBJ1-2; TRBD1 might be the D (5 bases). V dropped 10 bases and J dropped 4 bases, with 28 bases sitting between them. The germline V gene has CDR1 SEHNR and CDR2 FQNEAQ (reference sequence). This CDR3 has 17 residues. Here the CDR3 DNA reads TGTGCCATCCCCGATCTCAATGCAAGGACATCTTCCTATGGCTACACCTTC. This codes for CAIPDLNARTSSYGYTF.

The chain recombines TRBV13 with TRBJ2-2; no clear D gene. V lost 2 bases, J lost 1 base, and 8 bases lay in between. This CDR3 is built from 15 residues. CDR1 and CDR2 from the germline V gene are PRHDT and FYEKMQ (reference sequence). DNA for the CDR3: TGTGCCAGCAGCTTACGAATCTGGAACACCGGGGAGCTGTTTTTT. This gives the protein CASSLRIWNTGELFF. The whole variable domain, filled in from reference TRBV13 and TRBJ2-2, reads AAGVIQSPRHLIKEKRETATLKCYPIPRHDTVYWYQQGPGQDPQFLISFYEKMQSDKGSIPDRFSAQQFSDYHSELNMSSLELGDSALYFCASSLRIWNTGELFFGEGSRLTVL.

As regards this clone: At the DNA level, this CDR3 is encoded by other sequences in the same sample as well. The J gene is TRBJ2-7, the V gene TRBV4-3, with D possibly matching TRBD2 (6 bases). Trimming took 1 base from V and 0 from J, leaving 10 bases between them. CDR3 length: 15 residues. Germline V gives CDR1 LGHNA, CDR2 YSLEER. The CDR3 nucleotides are TGCGCCAGCAGCCAAGTTGCGGACTACTCCTACGAGCAGTACTTC. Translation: CASSQVADYSYEQYF.

The CDR3 loop reads CASSLAGSLGEQYF. The CDR3 bases are TGTGCCAGCAGCTTAGCGGGTTCCCTCGGGGAGCAGTACTTC. The chain employs TRBV11-2 and TRBJ2-7; D gene unclear. Germline V lookup: CDR1 SGHAT, CDR2 FQNNGV. CDR3 length: 14 residues. V gave up 1 base and J gave up 7 bases, with 14 bases separating them.

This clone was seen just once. Written as DNA, the CDR3 is TGTGCCAGCTCAAAGAGGGGGCAGGGGGCCGGGGACACTGAAGCTTTCTTT. Translated: CASSKRGQGAGDTEAFF. The chain recombines TRBV18 with TRBJ1-1; 8 nucleotides match TRBD1. The CDR3 length is 17 residues. The V segment lost 5 bases and the J segment 3 bases; nucleotides outside the gene matches: 14. Germline CDR1 is KGHSH and CDR2 is LQKENI. The entire variable domain, with the rest obtained from reference TRBV18 and TRBJ1-1, is as follows: NAGVMQNPRHLVRRRGQEARLRCSPMKGHSHVYWYRQLPEEGLKFMVYLQKENIIDESGMPKERFSAEFPKEGPSILRIQQVVRGDSAAYFCASSKRGQGAGDTEAFFGQGTRLTVV.

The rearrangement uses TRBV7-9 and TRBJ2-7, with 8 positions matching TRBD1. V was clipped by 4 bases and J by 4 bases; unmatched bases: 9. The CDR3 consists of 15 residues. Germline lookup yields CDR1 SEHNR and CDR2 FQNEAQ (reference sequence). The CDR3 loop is CASSSGGTGYYEQYF. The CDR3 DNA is TGTGCCAGCAGCTCGGGCGGGACAGGCTATTACGAGCAGTACTTC.